What follows are 20 T cell receptor beta chains derived from one specimen sequenced in a study of T cells after posttransplantation cyclophosphamide. Cells defined as naive were viable CD3+CD4+ or CD3+CD8+ and CCR7+CD45RA+CD45RO-CD95-CD27+CD28+. Assay: immunoSEQ multiplex PCR; the TCRdb copy retains only in-frame clones and omits some. The data hold over 15,000 clones, with 94% observed a single time. Sequenced sample: naive CD4+ T cells sorted from blood. These receptors all come from a woman aged 50 to 60 in good health and a related stem cell transplant donor.

This rearrangement joins TRBV5-4 to TRBJ1-5; 7 bases match TRBD1. This CDR3 comprises 14 residues. Germline CDR1 is SGHNT and CDR2 is YYREEE (reference sequence). Germline trimming cut 7 bases from V and 5 bases from J; bases unmatched to any gene: 9. The CDR3, as DNA: TGTGCCAGCTCCCGAGGGGGCGAGGATCAGCCCCAGCATTTT. Translated, it gives CASSRGGEDQPQHF.

The V gene is TRBV5-4, the J gene TRBJ1-1; perhaps TRBD1 as D (5 bases). The germline V and J ends were trimmed by 6 bases and 5 bases, with 14 bases remaining between them. The CDR3 loop spans 13 amino acids. CDR1 is SGHNT and CDR2 is YYREEE in the germline V gene (reference sequence). CDR3 sequence reads: CASNSRGGTEAFF. In DNA form, the CDR3 reads TGTGCCAGCAACTCCCGGGGGGGAACTGAAGCTTTCTTT.

The genes are TRBV19 and TRBJ2-7, with D maybe TRBD2 (5 bases). There are 15 residues in the CDR3. The V gene's germline CDR1 is LNHDA and CDR2 SQIVND (reference sequence). V was trimmed by 4 bases and J by 1 base, leaving 14 bases between them. This CDR3 is CASSRRRTLSYEQYF. In DNA form, the CDR3 reads TGTGCCAGTAGTAGGAGAAGGACTTTATCCTACGAGCAGTACTTC.

This chain connects TRBV30 to TRBJ1-2; D is undetermined. The germline V gene encodes CDR1 GTSNPN and CDR2 SVGIG (reference sequence). The V gene lost 2 bases and the J gene lost 8 bases, with 18 bases spanning the gap. CDR3 length equals 14 residues. The CDR3 reads CAWSHGPPPPGYTF. The CDR3 nucleotides read TGTGCCTGGAGTCATGGGCCTCCACCTCCGGGCTACACCTTC.

The rearrangement joins TRBV29-1 to TRBJ1-2, with 8 bases fitting TRBD1. The V and J ends lost 2 bases and 7 bases, in that order; junction bases with no gene match: 6. The CDR3 has 13 residues. Germline lookup yields CDR1 SQVTM and CDR2 ANQGSEA. This chain's CDR3 is CSVERTGTGGYTF. For the CDR3, the DNA is TGCAGCGTTGAAAGGACAGGGACTGGTGGCTACACCTTC.

The chain is built from TRBV5-1 and TRBJ2-7, with 8 bases matching TRBD2. Trimming took 3 bases from V and 2 from J; bases not matched to a gene: 7. Germline assignment: CDR1 SGHRS and CDR2 YFSETQ. CDR3 length: 15 residues. CDR3: CASSSQTSAAYEQYF. The CDR3 region has the DNA TGCGCCAGCAGCTCCCAGACTAGCGCGGCCTACGAGCAGTACTTC.

The chain recombines TRBV7-2 with TRBJ2-7; 8 bases agree with TRBD1. The CDR3 consists of 15 residues. Germline V gives CDR1 SGHTA, CDR2 FQGNSA. V lost 1 base to trimming and J lost 5 bases; unmatched junction nucleotides: 7. The CDR3 here is CASSLGMGQANEQYF. DNA of the CDR3: TGTGCCAGCAGCTTAGGAATGGGACAGGCCAACGAGCAGTACTTC.

This chain connects TRBV15 to TRBJ2-7, with 11 bases matching TRBD1. Trimming took 9 bases from V and 7 from J; bases not matched to a gene: 11. Germline V gene data show CDR1 as LNHNV and CDR2 as YYDKDF (reference sequence). CDR3 length equals 14 residues. This CDR3 is CATKRGQGALEQYF. The DNA for the CDR3 is TGTGCCACAAAGCGAGGACAGGGGGCTCTTGAGCAGTACTTC.

Remarks on this clone: One end of the junction varies from germline; a read error may be responsible. This chain joins TRBV9 and TRBJ2-2; D may be TRBD1 (5 bases). Germline V lookup: CDR1 SGDLS, CDR2 YYNGEE. The CDR3 loop spans 16 amino acids. The CDR3 spells CVSSVGGRVGTGELFF. CDR3 nucleotide sequence: TGTGTCAGCAGCGTAGGTGGCAGGGTAGGCACCGGGGAGCTGTTTTTT.

The chain uses TRBV7-2 and TRBJ1-2; D gene uncertain. Germline V gene data show CDR1 as SGHTA and CDR2 as FQGNSA. Trimming pared 4 bases from V and 1 base from J, leaving 16 bases between. The CDR3 has 16 amino acids. CDR3 protein: CASSYSSGTLNYGYTF. CDR3 DNA sequence: TGTGCCAGCAGCTATTCATCGGGAACTCTTAACTATGGCTACACCTTC. Combining the CDR3 with reference TRBV7-2 and TRBJ1-2 gives the whole variable domain GAGVSQSPSNKVTEKGKDVELRCDPISGHTALYWYRQSLGQGLEFLIYFQGNSAPDKSGLPSDRFSAERTGGSVSTLTIQRTQQEDSAVYLCASSYSSGTLNYGYTFGSGTRLTVV.

The chain links TRBV2 to TRBJ2-7; no clear D. The CDR3 runs 11 residues. Germline-derived CDR1 and CDR2 are SNHLY and FYNNEI. The germline V and J ends were trimmed by 7 bases and 6 bases, with 10 bases remaining between them. The CDR3 DNA follows: TGTGCCAGCACCGAGTATCGCGAGCAGTACTTC. It is translated as CASTEYREQYF.

This clone was recorded only once. The chain has TRBV7-2 and TRBJ2-7, with 7 positions matching TRBD2. Trimming at V came to 6 bases and at J to 4 bases, leaving 12 bases not matched to a gene. Germline CDR1 and CDR2: SGHTA and FQGNSA. The CDR3 is 15 residues long. CDR3 residues: CASSPPRLALYEQYF. CDR3 sequence (DNA): TGTGCCAGCAGTCCGCCGAGACTAGCTTTGTACGAGCAGTACTTC.

The rearrangement joins TRBV5-1 to TRBJ1-1; 9 bases map to TRBD1. V was pared by 2 bases and J by 5 bases, with 4 bases of the junction left unmatched. This CDR3 comprises 14 residues. The germline gives CDR1 SGHRS, CDR2 YFSETQ. The CDR3 region is CASSLQGARTEAFF. CDR3 nucleotides: TGCGCCAGCAGCTTACAGGGGGCGAGGACTGAAGCTTTCTTT.

The chain recombines TRBV5-4 with TRBJ2-5; TRBD1 agrees at 9 bases. The J call is doubtful: the DNA matches TRBJ2-7 better. CDR3 length: 16 residues. The V gene's germline CDR1 is SGHNT and CDR2 YYREEE (reference sequence). CDR3 amino acids: CASSKGGQGGGYEQYF. The CDR3 region has the DNA TGTGCCAGCAGCAAGGGGGGACAGGGTGGAGGCTACGAGCAGTACTTC.

The chain carries TRBV6-5 and TRBJ2-7; the D is unclear. The CDR3 is 16 residues long. CDR1 MNHEY and CDR2 SVGAGI come from the germline V gene. Trimming took 4 bases from V and 0 from J, leaving 16 bases between them. CDR3 region: CASSSVRWAASYEQYF. The CDR3, as DNA: TGTGCCAGCAGTTCGGTTCGGTGGGCCGCCTCCTACGAGCAGTACTTC.

V gene TRBV18 combines with J gene TRBJ2-7, with D tentatively TRBD2 (6 bases). The V end lost 4 bases, the J end lost 5 bases, and 15 bases lay between the germline ends. The CDR3 is 14 residues long. In germline, CDR1 is KGHSH, CDR2 LQKENI. The CDR3 sequence: CASSLPGLQNEQYF. The CDR3 DNA follows: TGTGCCAGCTCACTTCCGGGACTGCAAAACGAGCAGTACTTC.

The rearrangement joins TRBV29-1 to TRBJ2-7, with TRBD1 matching over 10 bases. J was trimmed by 4 bases and V by 6 bases; bases with no gene match: 6. CDR3 length: 13 residues. Germline CDR1 is SQVTM and CDR2 is ANQGSEA. The CDR3 nucleotides read TGCAGCGTAGAGGGACAGGGGAAATACGAGCAGTACTTC. As protein: CSVEGQGKYEQYF.

The chain employs TRBV11-2 and TRBJ1-2; no clear D gene. The V end lost 0 bases, the J end lost 2 bases, and 4 bases lay between the germline ends. The CDR3 runs to 13 residues. Germline CDR1 and CDR2: SGHAT and FQNNGV. The CDR3 loop reads CASSLDRNYGYTF. Written as DNA, the CDR3 is TGTGCCAGCAGCTTAGACAGGAACTATGGCTACACCTTC.

This clone was found once. This chain joins TRBV2 and TRBJ2-6, with TRBD1 matching 7 bases. This CDR3 has 15 amino acids. The trim removed 5 bases at V and 0 bases at J, leaving 1 base unmatched. Germline V lookup: CDR1 SNHLY, CDR2 FYNNEI. The CDR3 DNA follows: TGTGCCAGCAGTCGGGACAGCTCTGGGGCCAACGTCCTGACTTTC. The encoded protein is CASSRDSSGANVLTF.

This clone was counted between two and nine times. The J gene is TRBJ2-3, the V gene TRBV18; D may be TRBD2 (6 bases). Trimming removed 2 bases at V and 5 bases at J, with 11 bases between. Germline V lookup: CDR1 KGHSH, CDR2 LQKENI. This CDR3 has 14 amino acids. CDR3 nucleotide sequence: TGTGCCAGCTCACCAGGGGGACTCCAAGATACGCAGTATTTT. Amino acid sequence: CASSPGGLQDTQYF.